Below are 6 T cell receptor beta chains sequenced from a single sample in a study of radiation and T cells in renal cell carcinoma. Using immunoSEQ multiplex PCR, the repertoire was profiled, and TCRdb retains in-frame clones only, with some absent. This table holds some 100,000 clones, about 79% found once. Time point denoted: baseline pretreatment blood. The treatment here: 15 Gy SBRT to primary tumor, nephrectomy 4 weeks later. The input for sequencing was blood, taken from a patient whose treatment included radiotherapy and nephrectomy. All receptors derive from a man aged 55 to 70 with renal cell carcinoma.

The genes are TRBV5-5 and TRBJ2-7, with 12 bases identical to TRBD2. Germline-derived CDR1 and CDR2 are SGHKS and YYEKEE (reference sequence). CDR3 length: 19 residues. The V and J ends lost 3 bases and 2 bases, in that order; junction bases with no gene match: 15. The DNA of the CDR3 is TGTGCCAGCAGCTGGATGGGAGGGAACAGACTAGCGGGGGCCTACGAGCAGTACTTC. It encodes CASSWMGGNRLAGAYEQYF. The full variable domain, in which reference TRBV5-5 and TRBJ2-7 provide the parts outside the CDR3, is DAGVTQSPTHLIKTRGQQVTLRCSPISGHKSVSWYQQVLGQGPQFIFQYYEKEERGRGNFPDRFSARQFPNYSSELNVNALLLGDSALYLCASSWMGGNRLAGAYEQYFGPGTRLTVT.

The chain links TRBV18 to TRBJ2-5; TRBD1 is a possible D gene (5 bases). From germline, CDR1 is KGHSH and CDR2 LQKENI. The CDR3 loop spans 13 amino acids. With 4 bases removed from V and 2 bases from J, the gap between germline ends came to 8 bases. CDR3 loop: CASSLQGQETQYF. In DNA form, the CDR3 reads TGTGCCAGCTCACTCCAGGGACAAGAGACCCAGTACTTC. The full variable domain, in which reference TRBV18 and TRBJ2-5 provide the parts outside the CDR3, is NAGVMQNPRHLVRRRGQEARLRCSPMKGHSHVYWYRQLPEEGLKFMVYLQKENIIDESGMPKERFSAEFPKEGPSILRIQQVVRGDSAAYFCASSLQGQETQYFGPGTRLLVL.

The J gene is TRBJ1-5, the V gene TRBV19, with TRBD1 identical over 10 bases. Germline V CDR1 and CDR2: LNHDA, SQIVND (reference sequence). This CDR3 has 18 residues. The junction had 11 bases not matched to a gene; V was cut back by 6 bases and J by 0 bases. CDR3 residues: CASRSSGQGDYSNQPQHF. The CDR3 coding sequence is TGTGCCAGTAGGAGTTCAGGACAGGGGGACTATAGCAATCAGCCCCAGCATTTT.

This chain joins TRBV10-1 and TRBJ2-5; TRBD2 is a possible D gene (6 bases). The CDR3 contains 14 residues. Looked up from germline, CDR1 is WNHNN and CDR2 is SYGVQD (reference sequence). V shed 0 bases and J shed 3 bases, with 8 bases lying between them. The chain's CDR3 is CASSESGTEETQYF. The DNA for the CDR3 is TGCGCCAGCAGTGAGTCCGGGACTGAAGAGACCCAGTACTTC.

The chain links TRBV5-6 to TRBJ1-1, with D perhaps matching TRBD1 (5 bases). Per the germline V gene, CDR1 is SGHDT and CDR2 is YYEEEE. The CDR3 consists of 13 residues. Trimming pared 1 base from V and 8 bases from J, leaving 12 bases between. The CDR3 bases are TGTGCCAGCAGCTTGAGGCAGGGAGTCGAAGCTTTCTTT. As protein: CASSLRQGVEAFF.

This chain links TRBV7-9 with TRBJ1-2; D call uncertain. CDR3 length equals 16 residues. V was shortened by 5 bases and J by 1 base, with 17 bases between the two germline ends. Looked up from germline, CDR1 is SEHNR and CDR2 is FQNEAQ (reference sequence). CDR3: CASSPVRTAYNYGYTF. CDR3 DNA sequence: TGTGCCAGCAGCCCTGTTCGAACAGCCTATAACTATGGCTACACCTTC.